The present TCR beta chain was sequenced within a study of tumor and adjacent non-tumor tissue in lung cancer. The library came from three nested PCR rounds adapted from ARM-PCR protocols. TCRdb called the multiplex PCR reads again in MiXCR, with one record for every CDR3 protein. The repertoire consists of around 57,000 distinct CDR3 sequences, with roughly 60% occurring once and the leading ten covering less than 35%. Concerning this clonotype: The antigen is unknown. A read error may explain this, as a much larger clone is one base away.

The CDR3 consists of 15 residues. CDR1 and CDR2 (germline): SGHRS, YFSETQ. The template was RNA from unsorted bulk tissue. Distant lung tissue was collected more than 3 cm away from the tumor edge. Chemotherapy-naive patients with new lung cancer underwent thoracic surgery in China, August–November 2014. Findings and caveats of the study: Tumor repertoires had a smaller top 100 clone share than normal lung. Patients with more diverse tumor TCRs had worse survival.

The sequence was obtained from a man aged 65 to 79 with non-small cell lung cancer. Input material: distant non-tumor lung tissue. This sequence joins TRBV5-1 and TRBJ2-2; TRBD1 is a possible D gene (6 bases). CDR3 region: CASSLNIQGTGKLFF. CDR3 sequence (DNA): TGCGCCAGCAGCTTAAATATACAGGGCACCGGGAAGCTGTTTTTT.